These 32 T cell receptor beta chains were sequenced from one sample in a study of cytomegalovirus exposure and HLA in healthy donors. Assay: immunoSEQ multiplex PCR; the TCRdb copy retains only in-frame clones and omits some. In the table there are 200,000 to 250,000 clones, approximately 88% of which are singletons. The sample taken for sequencing was PBMCs. These receptors all stem from a woman aged 25 to 39 in good health and CMV-seropositive.

This chain connects TRBV28 to TRBJ2-3, with D perhaps TRBD2 (6 bases). The ends were cut back, 0 bases at V and 2 bases at J, with 15 bases in the middle. Germline V gene data show CDR1 as MDHEN and CDR2 as SYDVKM. The CDR3 consists of 17 residues. The CDR3 bases are TGTGCCAGCAGTTTATGGGAGGCGCGGGGACCCACAGATACGCAGTATTTT. It codes for CASSLWEARGPTDTQYF.

This chain joins TRBV9 and TRBJ2-7, with 7 bases fitting TRBD2. Germline V gives CDR1 SGDLS, CDR2 YYNGEE. V was clipped by 4 bases and J by 4 bases; unmatched bases: 11. The CDR3 has 15 amino acids. CDR3 DNA: TGTGCCAGCAGCCCCAGGGAGGGCTCCACATACGAGCAGTACTTC. Translation gives CASSPREGSTYEQYF.

This chain joins TRBV9 and TRBJ1-1; D not resolved. V lost 6 bases and J 6 bases, leaving 12 bases between the germline ends. The CDR3 runs 12 residues. Germline CDR1 SGDLS, CDR2 YYNGEE. The CDR3 is CASNPLRPEAFF. In DNA, the CDR3 is TGTGCCAGCAACCCCCTAAGGCCTGAAGCTTTCTTT.

CDR3 DNA: TGCGCCAGCAGCTTGCAGGGGTCGGGGACTGAAGCTTTCTTT. Translation gives CASSLQGSGTEAFF. This chain links TRBV5-1 with TRBJ1-1; possibly TRBD1 for D (6 bases). Germline V gene data show CDR1 as SGHRS and CDR2 as YFSETQ. The CDR3 is 14 amino acids. Trimming left V 1 base short and J 5 bases short, with 12 bases between.

The rearrangement joins TRBV2 to TRBJ2-1, with a possible D match to TRBD2 (6 bases). Per the germline V gene, CDR1 is SNHLY and CDR2 is FYNNEI. V lost 4 bases and J lost 4, with 8 bases in between. The CDR3 contains 13 residues. The CDR3 reads CASSVDYYNEQFF. The CDR3 DNA is TGTGCCAGCAGTGTGGACTATTACAATGAGCAGTTCTTC.

The chain combines TRBV23-1 with TRBJ1-2; possibly TRBD1 for D (5 bases). TRBV23-1 is an ORF, and what it does is uncertain. The ends were cut back, 4 bases at V and 7 bases at J, with 28 bases in the middle. CDR3 size: 18 residues. CDR3 nucleotides: TGCGCCAGCAGTCGAACTGGGGCGCTGGATGGAGGGGCCACTGGCTACACCTTC. It yields the protein CASSRTGALDGGATGYTF.

This chain links TRBV6-5 with TRBJ1-5; D call uncertain. Trimming pared 0 bases from V and 3 bases from J, leaving 9 bases between. This CDR3 is built from 15 residues. The germline gives CDR1 MNHEY, CDR2 SVGAGI. CDR3 residues: CASSYSGQANQPQHF. The CDR3 nucleotides are TGTGCCAGCAGTTACTCCGGGCAGGCCAATCAGCCCCAGCATTTT.

Here the CDR3 reads CASSDAWGATQYF. CDR3 DNA: TGTGCCAGTAGTGATGCATGGGGGGCTACGCAGTATTTT. The chain couples TRBV19 to TRBJ2-3; D is perhaps TRBD1 or TRBD2 (6 bases each). This CDR3 comprises 13 residues. Germline V gives CDR1 LNHDA, CDR2 SQIVND (reference sequence). The ends were cut back, 5 bases at V and 8 bases at J, with 14 bases in the middle.

This clone was counted a few times. The V call is TRBV11-2, the J call TRBJ1-5; a weak D match, TRBD1 (6 bases). The CDR3 is made up of 15 amino acids. Looked up from germline, CDR1 is SGHAT and CDR2 is FQNNGV. V was trimmed by 5 bases and J by 3 bases, leaving 14 bases between them. The CDR3 is CASSEIQGSNQPQHF. The CDR3 DNA reads as TGTGCCAGCAGCGAAATACAGGGTTCCAATCAGCCCCAGCATTTT. The whole variable domain, remainder taken from reference TRBV11-2 and TRBJ1-5, is EAGVAQSPRYKIIEKRQSVAFWCNPISGHATLYWYQQILGQGPKLLIQFQNNGVVDDSQLPKDRFSAERLKGVDSTLKIQPAKLEDSAVYLCASSEIQGSNQPQHFGDGTRLSIL.

This chain connects TRBV9 to TRBJ2-3; no clear D. V was cut by 4 bases and J by 1 base, with 10 bases left in between. The V gene's germline CDR1 is SGDLS and CDR2 YYNGEE. The CDR3 length is 14 residues. The CDR3 sequence: CASSPTVGTDTQYF. For the CDR3, the DNA is TGTGCCAGCAGCCCAACGGTTGGCACAGATACGCAGTATTTT.

The gene calls are TRBV13 and TRBJ2-7; TRBD1 matches 7 bases. The CDR3 loop spans 13 amino acids. Germline V gene sequence: CDR1 PRHDT, CDR2 FYEKMQ (reference sequence). Trimming at V came to 5 bases and at J to 4 bases, leaving 5 bases not matched to a gene. The CDR3 bases are TGTGCCAGCAGCCAGGGACAGATTTACGAGCAGTACTTC. Its protein is CASSQGQIYEQYF.

The chain couples TRBV9 to TRBJ2-7; D might be TRBD1 (5 bases). Germline-derived CDR1 and CDR2 are SGDLS and YYNGEE. The CDR3 sequence is 15 residues long. The ends were cut back, 4 bases at V and 2 bases at J, with 16 bases in the middle. The CDR3: CASSPRQGRPYEQYF. CDR3 sequence (DNA): TGTGCCAGCAGCCCAAGGCAGGGCCGTCCCTACGAGCAGTACTTC.

V gene TRBV9 combines with J gene TRBJ1-3, with 11 bases that match TRBD1. Trimming removed 4 bases from V and 6 bases from J; junction bases left unmatched: 3. This CDR3 contains 14 residues. Per germline, CDR1 SGDLS and CDR2 YYNGEE. CDR3 amino acids: CASSTGQGANTIYF. CDR3 nucleotides: TGTGCCAGCAGCACCGGACAGGGGGCAAACACCATATATTTT.

The chain is built from TRBV5-1 and TRBJ2-7, with 12 bases that match TRBD2. Germline-derived CDR1 and CDR2 are SGHRS and YFSETQ. The length of the CDR3 is 17 residues. V shed 1 base, J shed 4 bases, and the junction held 9 bases outside the gene matches. DNA of the CDR3: TGCGCCAGCAGCTTGCCGAGACTAGCGGGAGAGCAATACGAGCAGTACTTC. Amino acid sequence: CASSLPRLAGEQYEQYF.

V is TRBV13 and J is TRBJ2-4; D call uncertain. Per the germline V gene, CDR1 is PRHDT and CDR2 is FYEKMQ (reference sequence). The V and J ends lost 5 bases and 8 bases respectively, with 10 bases between them. This CDR3 comprises 12 residues. DNA of the CDR3: TGTGCCAGCAGCCTACAAGGACACATTCAGTACTTC. It specifies CASSLQGHIQYF.

This clone was seen once. This chain connects TRBV2 to TRBJ1-2; 9 nucleotides match TRBD1. This CDR3 spans 12 amino acids. J lost 4 bases, V lost 6 bases, and 0 bases had no gene match. Germline loops: CDR1 SNHLY, CDR2 FYNNEI. The CDR3 spells CASRQGAYGYTF. The CDR3 region has the DNA TGTGCCAGCAGACAGGGGGCCTATGGCTACACCTTC.

This sequence joins TRBV18 and TRBJ2-7, with D possibly TRBD2 on 5 matching bases. CDR3 length: 16 residues. Germline CDR1 and CDR2: KGHSH and LQKENI. V gave up 1 base and J gave up 6 bases, with 19 bases separating them. The CDR3 DNA reads TGTGCCAGCTCACCACGTACGGGAACGGTCGGGCTCGAGCAGTACTTC. This encodes CASSPRTGTVGLEQYF.

V and J are TRBV2 and TRBJ2-7; 10 bases agree with TRBD1. CDR3 length equals 15 residues. The germline V gene encodes CDR1 SNHLY and CDR2 FYNNEI. V lost 8 bases and J lost 6; bases outside the gene matches: 13. The CDR3 DNA reads as TGTGCCAGCTCGCTCCGGGACAGGGGACGTGGCGAGCAGTACTTC. This encodes CASSLRDRGRGEQYF.

This clone was found a few times. The rearrangement links TRBV7-9 to TRBJ1-2; 7 nucleotides agree with TRBD1. Germline values: CDR1 SEHNR, CDR2 FQNEAQ (reference sequence). The V and J ends lost 4 bases and 7 bases, in that order; junction bases with no gene match: 9. This CDR3 contains 14 residues. This chain's CDR3 is CASSSRTGLFGYTF. CDR3 coding DNA: TGTGCCAGCAGCTCCCGGACAGGACTCTTTGGCTACACCTTC.

The chain links TRBV27 to TRBJ1-2, with 10 bases that match TRBD1. Per germline, CDR1 MNHEY and CDR2 SMNVEV (reference sequence). This CDR3 spans 15 amino acids. J lost 5 bases, V lost 1 base, and 4 bases had no gene match. The CDR3 DNA follows: TGTGCCAGCAGTTTATGGGGACAGGGGAATTATGGCTACACCTTC. Protein sequence: CASSLWGQGNYGYTF.

The chain combines TRBV30 with TRBJ2-5; weak D call: TRBD1 (6 bases). Per germline, CDR1 GTSNPN and CDR2 SVGIG (reference sequence). This CDR3 is 13 amino acids long. V lost 0 bases and J 5 bases, leaving 10 bases between the germline ends. The CDR3 is CAWSVWGRETQYF. CDR3 DNA: TGTGCCTGGAGTGTATGGGGGCGGGAGACCCAGTACTTC.

V usage is TRBV6-5 and J usage is TRBJ2-1; D is possibly TRBD2 (6 bases). This CDR3 comprises 12 residues. Deletions cut 3 bases from V and 8 bases from J, with 8 bases between. Looked up from germline, CDR1 is MNHEY and CDR2 is SVGAGI. The CDR3 sequence: CASSYGGYEQFF. CDR3 nucleotides: TGTGCCAGCAGTTATGGGGGGTATGAGCAGTTCTTC.

The chain recombines TRBV11-3 with TRBJ1-2; perhaps TRBD1 as D (5 bases). V lost 0 bases, J lost 6 bases, and 17 bases lay in between. In germline, CDR1 is SGHNT, CDR2 YENEEA. This CDR3 is built from 16 residues. This CDR3 reads CASSLDRQGGEDGYTF. Here the CDR3 DNA reads TGTGCCAGCAGCTTAGATCGGCAGGGCGGTGAAGATGGCTACACCTTC.

V and J are TRBV4-3 and TRBJ2-5; 9 positions agree with TRBD2. V dropped 4 bases and J dropped 4; count of bases not matched to a gene: 7. Looked up from germline, CDR1 is LGHNA and CDR2 is YSLEER. The length of the CDR3 is 15 residues. The chain's CDR3 is CASSPEGTSRETQYF. The CDR3 DNA sequence: TGCGCCAGCAGCCCGGAAGGGACTAGCAGAGAGACCCAGTACTTC.

The V gene is TRBV7-8, the J gene TRBJ1-4; D possibly corresponds to TRBD1 (6 bases). This CDR3 has 13 residues. Germline V lookup: CDR1 SGHVS, CDR2 FQNEAQ. Trimming left V 5 bases short and J 5 bases short, with 9 bases between. CDR3 region: CASSRGGNEKLFF. CDR3 bases: TGTGCCAGCAGCCGCGGGGGCAATGAAAAACTGTTTTTT.

The rearrangement links TRBV19 to TRBJ2-7, with 7 bases aligning to TRBD1. CDR3 length: 15 residues. The V gene's germline CDR1 is LNHDA and CDR2 SQIVND (reference sequence). V lost 5 bases and J lost 1; bases outside the gene matches: 8. CDR3 nucleotides: TGTGCCAGTAGTGTTTCAACAGGGGAGTCCTACGAGCAGTACTTC. Its protein product is CASSVSTGESYEQYF.

CDR3 bases: TGCGCCAGCAGCCATCCCATGAGGCGGGACACAGATACGCAGTATTTT. The encoded protein is CASSHPMRRDTDTQYF. This chain joins TRBV4-1 and TRBJ2-3; D perhaps matches TRBD2 (6 bases). CDR1 and CDR2 from the germline V gene are MGHRA and YSYEKL. V lost 3 bases, J lost 2 bases, and 15 bases lay in between. This CDR3 contains 16 residues.

CDR3 coding DNA: TGCGCCAGCAGCCTAAGACAGGGCCCAACCTATGGCTACACCTTC. Translated: CASSLRQGPTYGYTF. The chain employs TRBV5-1 and TRBJ1-2; TRBD1 aligns across 7 bases. Germline V lookup: CDR1 SGHRS, CDR2 YFSETQ. This CDR3 spans 15 amino acids. V lost 4 bases to trimming and J lost 4 bases; unmatched junction nucleotides: 10.

The rearrangement uses TRBV7-9 and TRBJ1-1; 9 bases map to TRBD1. Trimming at V came to 6 bases and at J to 8 bases, leaving 4 bases not matched to a gene. The CDR3 loop spans 12 amino acids. Germline CDR1 SEHNR, CDR2 FQNEAQ (reference sequence). CDR3 nucleotide sequence: TGTGCCAGCAGTCGACAGGGGGTAGAAGCTTTCTTT. Translated, it gives CASSRQGVEAFF.

The genes are TRBV30 and TRBJ2-1; possibly TRBD1 for D (6 bases). The length of the CDR3 is 15 residues. V was shortened by 3 bases and J by 0 bases, with 12 bases between the two germline ends. CDR1 GTSNPN and CDR2 SVGIG come from the germline V gene (reference sequence). CDR3 nucleotides: TGTGCCTGGAGCGCTGACAGGAGCTCCTACAATGAGCAGTTCTTC. It specifies CAWSADRSSYNEQFF.

V usage is TRBV6-9 and J usage is TRBJ2-2; 10 bases are a match to TRBD2. The CDR3 is 15 residues long. Germline V gives CDR1 MNHGY, CDR2 SVAAGI. The junction had 6 bases not matched to a gene; V was cut back by 9 bases and J by 2 bases. The CDR3 nucleotides read TGTGCCAGTACTAGCGGGGCTACCAACACCGGGGAGCTGTTTTTT. Encoded protein: CASTSGATNTGELFF.

The rearrangement joins TRBV7-6 to TRBJ2-2, with 10 bases that match TRBD1. V was clipped by 8 bases and J by 6 bases; unmatched bases: 6. The CDR3 loop spans 14 amino acids. From germline, CDR1 is SGHVS and CDR2 FNYEAQ. Here the CDR3 reads CASVLDRGAGELFF. The CDR3 bases are TGTGCCAGCGTACTGGACAGGGGGGCCGGGGAGCTGTTTTTT. The variable domain in full, completed from reference TRBV7-6 and TRBJ2-2, reads GAGVSQSPRYKVTKRGQDVALRCDPISGHVSLYWYRQALGQGPEFLTYFNYEAQQDKSGLPNDRFSAERPEGSISTLTIQRTEQRDSAMYRCASVLDRGAGELFFGEGSRLTVL.